This T cell receptor (beta chain) was obtained from a study of T cells in Graves' hyperthyroidism and ophthalmopathy. Findings and caveats of the study: Before onset, ophthalmopathy was predicted by the model a median around 6 months earlier.

Graves' hyperthyroidism qualified as stable when ophthalmopathy did not progress within 18 months. Uncontrolled infection, other autoimmune disease, pregnancy or lactation led to exclusion. The V end lost 4 bases, the J end lost 1 base, and 22 bases lay between the germline ends. The CDR3 covers 18 residues. Regions amplified from RNA transcripts were the TCR beta CDR3 regions. First-round RT-PCR targeting the TCR CDR3 was performed with the HTBI primer set. Each CDR3 protein gets one entry after TCRdb re-called the multiplex PCR reads with MiXCR. The repertoire consists of around 720,000 distinct CDR3 sequences, with around a third occurring once and the leading ten covering roughly 30%. Comments on this clonotype: Its antigen remains unknown.

The sample taken for sequencing was blood. The receptor was derived from a middle-aged woman with Graves' hyperthyroidism. The chain is built from TRBV12-3 or TRBV12-4 and TRBJ1-1; D may be TRBD1 (6 bases). CDR3 loop: CASSSRQRGGAGNTEAFF. The CDR3 DNA follows: TGTGCCAGCAGTTCCCGACAGCGGGGGGGCGCAGGGAACACTGAAGCTTTCTTT.